This T cell receptor beta chain came from a study of CD8 T cells in Susac syndrome. The germline V gene encodes CDR1 KGHDR and CDR2 SFDVKD. Trimming took 6 bases from V and 0 from J; bases not matched to a gene: 10. There are 17 residues in the CDR3. RNA totalling about 0.5 to 1 ug underwent reverse transcription with random hexamers. TCRdb redid the calling of the immunoSEQ multiplex PCR reads with MiXCR, one entry per CDR3 protein. The sample has roughly 250,000 distinct CDR3 sequences, approximately 95% seen once. The clonotype was recovered from a human donor with Susac syndrome. Sequencing was done on a sample of CD4+ T cells from PBMCs. V gene TRBV24-1 combines with J gene TRBJ1-5; 7 positions agree with TRBD1. Written as DNA, the CDR3 is TGTGCCACCAGTAGCGCGACAGGGATTCATAGCAATCAGCCCCAGCATTTT. This sequence encodes CATSSATGIHSNQPQHF.